Listed below are T cell receptor beta chains from one sample, sequenced in a study of T cells after yellow fever vaccination. TCRdb reanalysed the 5' RACE reads using MiXCR and keeps one entry per CDR3 protein. The sample yields around 300,000 distinct CDR3 sequences, roughly 4.3% seen once. Sequencing was performed on PBMCs, taken 5 days after the yellow fever booster vaccination. Every receptor here comes from a man younger than 35 who received the YFV17D yellow fever vaccine. CDR3s include the opening cysteine and the closing phenylalanine or tryptophan. The D gene is left open where the match is weak. Where a row states a size, it is once, few, many or the class of an expanded clone; other rows omit it.

DNA: TGTGCCAGCAGTTACTGGACAGGGGCGTCCAAAAACATTCAGTACTTC
CDR3: CASSYWTGASKNIQYF
V: TRBV6-5
size: few
J: TRBJ2-4
D: TRBD1

DNA: TGCGCCAGCAGCCAAAGCGGGGGACGCACAGATACGCAGTATTTT
CDR3: CASSQSGGRTDTQYF
V: TRBV4-3
size: many
J: TRBJ2-3
D: TRBD2

DNA: TGTGCCACCAGCAGTGGGACAGGGAACACTGAAGCTTTCTTT
CDR3: CATSSGTGNTEAFF
V: TRBV15
size: .
J: TRBJ1-1
D: TRBD1

DNA: TGTGCCAGTGAGAGCTTGGCAGATACGCAGTATTTT
CDR3: CASESLADTQYF
V: TRBV28
size: many
J: TRBJ2-3
D: .

DNA: TGTGCCAGCAGCCAAACCGGGGGAAGCGAGACCCAGTACTTC
CDR3: CASSQTGGSETQYF
V: TRBV6-6
size: few
J: TRBJ2-5
D: .

DNA: TGTGCCAGCTCACGATTGGGGGCTGGGGAGACCCAGTACTTC
CDR3: CASSRLGAGETQYF
V: TRBV18
size: .
J: TRBJ2-5
D: .

DNA: TGCAGTGCTAGAGGGCTATCTGGGTTGATAGGGGCAGATACGCAGTATTTT
CDR3: CSARGLSGLIGADTQYF
V: TRBV20-1
size: .
J: TRBJ2-3
D: .

DNA: TGCAGTGCAAGCAGGACAGGGGGCAACACCATATATTTT
CDR3: CSASRTGGNTIYF
V: TRBV20-1
size: many
J: TRBJ1-3
D: TRBD1

DNA: TGTGCCAGCAGCCAAGCGGGGGCAGACCAAGACTATGGCTACACCTTC
CDR3: CASSQAGADQDYGYTF
V: TRBV4-2
size: few
J: TRBJ1-2
D: .

DNA: TGCGCCAGCAGGTCAGGTCCCAATCAGCCCCAGCATTTT
CDR3: CASRSGPNQPQHF
V: TRBV5-1
size: many
J: TRBJ1-5
D: .

DNA: TGTGCCAGCAGTGCAACAGGGTCCACCCCGTACAATGAGCAGTTCTTC
CDR3: CASSATGSTPYNEQFF
V: TRBV25-1
size: .
J: TRBJ2-1
D: .

DNA: TGCGCCAGCAGCCAAGAACTGCGAGCTTGGCGTGGAAACACCATATATTTT
CDR3: CASSQELRAWRGNTIYF
V: TRBV4-3
size: .
J: TRBJ1-3
D: .

DNA: TGTGCCAGCAGCGTAGCGCCCTCGGACTTCGCATACGAGCAGTACTTC
CDR3: CASSVAPSDFAYEQYF
V: TRBV9
size: many
J: TRBJ2-7
D: .